One sample yielded the 7 T cell receptor beta chains listed below, sequenced in a study of blood T cells in healthy people across ages (dated by TCRdb to about 2015). Library construction relied on 5' RACE. Sequencing was performed on an Illumina HiSeq 2500. The second PCR ran for roughly 7 to 11 cycles and used a J-beta primer mix along with a sample-barcoded 5' primer. TCRdb trimmed public reads at Q25 via fastp, called clones via MiXCR and kept in-frame beta chains. Rows matching on CDR3 protein sequence are summarized as one entry with the most common DNA and genes. The sample data list under 800,000 distinct CDR3 sequences, and roughly 44% of these were observed just once. The top ten hold roughly 20% of the sample. Sequenced input: blood. These receptors were collected from a woman between 55 and 75 years old in good health.

This clonotype was seen a few times. The chain combines TRBV27 with TRBJ2-3; TRBD2 agrees at 11 bases. Germline V gene sequence: CDR1 MNHEY, CDR2 SMNVEV (reference sequence). The CDR3 sequence is 16 residues long. The junction had 11 bases not matched to a gene; V was cut back by 6 bases and J by 6 bases. The CDR3 loop is CASSLLAGGLRDTQYF. The DNA for the CDR3 is TGTGCCAGCAGCCTCTTAGCGGGGGGGCTCAGGGATACGCAGTATTTT.

The J gene is TRBJ1-2, the V gene TRBV6-5; D is uncertain. V was shortened by 0 bases and J by 2 bases, with 13 bases between the two germline ends. There are 16 residues in the CDR3. Germline CDR1 is MNHEY and CDR2 is SVGAGI. The CDR3 DNA sequence: TGTGCCAGCAGTTACTCGTCCATGAGCCCAAACTATGGCTACACCTTC. Amino acid sequence: CASSYSSMSPNYGYTF.

This clonotype was recorded only once. The V gene is TRBV19, the J gene TRBJ1-4; TRBD1 might be the D (6 bases). This CDR3 is built from 15 residues. Trimming took 6 bases from V and 2 from J, leaving 13 bases between them. Per the germline V gene, CDR1 is LNHDA and CDR2 is SQIVND (reference sequence). The chain's CDR3 is CASSLQQGTNEKLFF. CDR3 sequence (DNA): TGTGCCAGTAGCCTACAGCAGGGGACTAATGAAAAACTGTTTTTT.

This clonotype was counted between two and nine times. This chain links TRBV20-1 with TRBJ2-5; D unresolved. Trimming removed 8 bases at V and 2 bases at J, with 12 bases between. The germline CDR1 and CDR2 sequences are DFQATT and SNEGSKA (reference sequence). CDR3 size: 12 residues. In DNA form, the CDR3 reads TGCAGTCTCTCCAGGCAACAAGAGACCCAGTACTTC. Translation: CSLSRQQETQYF.

CDR3 amino acids: CASSQAEGMNTEAFF. CDR3 DNA: TGTGCCAGCAGCCAAGCTGAGGGAATGAACACTGAAGCTTTCTTT. J is TRBJ1-1 and V is TRBV4-2; D call uncertain. The germline V gene has CDR1 LGHNA and CDR2 YNFKEQ. The V gene lost 1 base and the J gene lost 0 bases, with 9 bases spanning the gap. The CDR3 is made up of 15 amino acids.

This clonotype was picked up a small number of times. V usage is TRBV7-9 and J usage is TRBJ2-7, with 9 bases lining up with TRBD1. V trimming: 5 bases; J trimming: 3 bases; junction bases outside the gene matches: 5. The CDR3 has 14 amino acids. From germline, CDR1 is SEHNR and CDR2 FQNEAQ (reference sequence). The CDR3 region is CASSTGGTIYEQYF. In DNA form, the CDR3 reads TGTGCCAGCAGCACAGGGGGCACTATCTACGAGCAGTACTTC.

This clonotype was seen at least ten times. J is TRBJ1-2 and V is TRBV5-6, with 9 bases lining up with TRBD1. This CDR3 is built from 16 residues. With 1 base clipped from V and 7 bases from J, the junction kept 11 bases outside the gene matches. Germline V gene data show CDR1 as SGHDT and CDR2 as YYEEEE. CDR3 amino acids: CASSLTGGELERGYTF. The CDR3 nucleotides read TGTGCCAGCAGCTTGACAGGGGGCGAGTTGGAACGTGGCTACACCTTC.